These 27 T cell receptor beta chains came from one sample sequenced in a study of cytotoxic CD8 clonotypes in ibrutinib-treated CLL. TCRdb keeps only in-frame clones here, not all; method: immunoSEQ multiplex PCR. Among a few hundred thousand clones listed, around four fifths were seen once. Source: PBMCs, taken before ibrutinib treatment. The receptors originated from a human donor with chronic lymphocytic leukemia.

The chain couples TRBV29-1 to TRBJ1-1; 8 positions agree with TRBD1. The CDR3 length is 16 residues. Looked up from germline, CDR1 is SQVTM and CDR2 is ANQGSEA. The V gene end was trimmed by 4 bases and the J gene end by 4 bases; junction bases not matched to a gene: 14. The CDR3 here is CSVVVPGGSRSTEAFF. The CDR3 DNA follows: TGCAGCGTTGTTGTACCAGGGGGCTCGCGGAGCACTGAAGCTTTCTTT.

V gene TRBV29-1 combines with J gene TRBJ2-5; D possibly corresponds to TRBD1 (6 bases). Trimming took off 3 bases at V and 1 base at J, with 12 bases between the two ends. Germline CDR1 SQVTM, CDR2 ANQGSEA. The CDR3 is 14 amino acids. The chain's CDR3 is CSVEFLGGQETQYF. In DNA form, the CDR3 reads TGCAGCGTTGAGTTCCTAGGGGGCCAAGAGACCCAGTACTTC.

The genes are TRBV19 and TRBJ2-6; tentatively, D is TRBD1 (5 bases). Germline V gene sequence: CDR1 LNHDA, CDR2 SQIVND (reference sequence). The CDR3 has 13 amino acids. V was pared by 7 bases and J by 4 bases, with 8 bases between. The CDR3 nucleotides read TGTGCCAGTATGGGGCTGGGGGCCAACGTCCTGACTTTC. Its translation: CASMGLGANVLTF.

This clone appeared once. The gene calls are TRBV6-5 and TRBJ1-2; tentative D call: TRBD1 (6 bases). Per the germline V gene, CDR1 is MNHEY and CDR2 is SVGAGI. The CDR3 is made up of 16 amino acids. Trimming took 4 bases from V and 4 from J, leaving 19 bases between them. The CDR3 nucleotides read TGTGCCAGCAGTTCCGCGATGGGGGGCTATGGCTATGGCTACACCTTC. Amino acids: CASSSAMGGYGYGYTF.

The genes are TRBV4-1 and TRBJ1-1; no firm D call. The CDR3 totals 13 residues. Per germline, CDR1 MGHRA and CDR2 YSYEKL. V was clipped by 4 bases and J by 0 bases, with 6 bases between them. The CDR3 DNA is TGCGCCAGCAGCCCCACACTGAACACTGAAGCTTTCTTT. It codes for CASSPTLNTEAFF.

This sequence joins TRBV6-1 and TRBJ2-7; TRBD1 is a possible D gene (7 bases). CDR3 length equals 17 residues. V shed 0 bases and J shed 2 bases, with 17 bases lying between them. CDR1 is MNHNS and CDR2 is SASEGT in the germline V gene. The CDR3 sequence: CASSEAQGRLGPYEQYF. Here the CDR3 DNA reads TGTGCCAGCAGTGAAGCACAGGGGAGGCTTGGTCCCTACGAGCAGTACTTC.

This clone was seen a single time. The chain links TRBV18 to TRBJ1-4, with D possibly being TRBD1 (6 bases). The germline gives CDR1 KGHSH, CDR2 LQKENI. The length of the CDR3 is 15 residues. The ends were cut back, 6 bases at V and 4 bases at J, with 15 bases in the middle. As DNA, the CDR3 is TGTGCCAGCTCCCCTTCAGGCAGGGGTAATGAAAAACTGTTTTTT. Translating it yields CASSPSGRGNEKLFF.

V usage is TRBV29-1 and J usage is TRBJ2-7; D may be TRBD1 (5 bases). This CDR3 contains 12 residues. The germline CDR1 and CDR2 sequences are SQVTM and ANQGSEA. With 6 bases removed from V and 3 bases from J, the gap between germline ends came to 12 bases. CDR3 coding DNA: TGCAGCGTCTTAGGACACTACTACGAGCAGTACTTC. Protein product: CSVLGHYYEQYF.

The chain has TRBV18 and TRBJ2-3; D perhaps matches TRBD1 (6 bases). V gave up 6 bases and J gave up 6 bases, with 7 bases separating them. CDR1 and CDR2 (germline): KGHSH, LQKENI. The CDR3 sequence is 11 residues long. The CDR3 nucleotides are TGTGCCAGCTCCCAGGGGGATACGCAGTATTTT. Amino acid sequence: CASSQGDTQYF.

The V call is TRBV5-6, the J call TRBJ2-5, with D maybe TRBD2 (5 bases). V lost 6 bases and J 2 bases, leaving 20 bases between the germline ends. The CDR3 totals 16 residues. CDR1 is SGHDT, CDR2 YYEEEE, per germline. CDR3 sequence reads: CASTRPTRVSQETQYF. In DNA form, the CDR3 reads TGTGCCAGCACCCGACCAACTAGAGTTTCACAAGAGACCCAGTACTTC.

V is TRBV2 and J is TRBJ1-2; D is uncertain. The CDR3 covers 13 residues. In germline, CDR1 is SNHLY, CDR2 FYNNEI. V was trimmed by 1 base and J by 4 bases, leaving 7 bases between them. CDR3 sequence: CASSEGKAYGYTF. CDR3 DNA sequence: TGTGCCAGCAGTGAAGGAAAAGCCTATGGCTACACCTTC.

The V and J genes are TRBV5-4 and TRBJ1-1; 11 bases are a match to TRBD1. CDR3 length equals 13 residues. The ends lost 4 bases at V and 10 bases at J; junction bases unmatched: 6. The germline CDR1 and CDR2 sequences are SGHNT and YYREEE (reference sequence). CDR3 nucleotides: TGTGCCAGCAGCACCGGGACAGGGGGTGCAGCTTTCTTT. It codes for CASSTGTGGAAFF.

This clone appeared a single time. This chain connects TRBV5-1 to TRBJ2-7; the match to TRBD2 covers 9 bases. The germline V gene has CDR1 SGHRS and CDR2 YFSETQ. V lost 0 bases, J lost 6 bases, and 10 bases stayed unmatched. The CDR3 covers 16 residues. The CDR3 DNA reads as TGCGCCAGCAGCTTGGTCCTGTCGGCTAGCGGGACCGAGCAGTACTTC. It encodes CASSLVLSASGTEQYF.

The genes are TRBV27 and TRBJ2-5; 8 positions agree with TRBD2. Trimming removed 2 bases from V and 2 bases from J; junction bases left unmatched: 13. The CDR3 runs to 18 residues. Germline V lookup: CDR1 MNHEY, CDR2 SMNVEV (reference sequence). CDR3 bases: TGTGCCAGCAGTTTAGGCCGCGGGGCGGGAGGTGAACAAGAGACCCAGTACTTC. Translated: CASSLGRGAGGEQETQYF.

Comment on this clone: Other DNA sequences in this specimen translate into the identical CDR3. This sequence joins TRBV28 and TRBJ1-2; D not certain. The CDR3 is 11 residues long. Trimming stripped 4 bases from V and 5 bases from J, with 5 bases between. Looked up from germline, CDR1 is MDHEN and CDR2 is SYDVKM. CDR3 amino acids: CASSSVYGYTF. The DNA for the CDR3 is TGTGCCAGCAGTTCAGTTTATGGCTACACCTTC.

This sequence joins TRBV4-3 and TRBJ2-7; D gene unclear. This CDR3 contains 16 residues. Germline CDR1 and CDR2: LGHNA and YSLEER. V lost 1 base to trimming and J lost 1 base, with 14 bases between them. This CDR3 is CASSQGSRALSYEQYF. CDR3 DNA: TGCGCCAGCAGCCAAGGTTCTAGGGCGTTGTCCTACGAGCAGTACTTC.

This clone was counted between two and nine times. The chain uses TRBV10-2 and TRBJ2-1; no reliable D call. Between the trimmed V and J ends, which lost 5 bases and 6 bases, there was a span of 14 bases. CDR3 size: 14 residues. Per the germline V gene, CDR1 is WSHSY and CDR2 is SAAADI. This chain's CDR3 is CASSSSDAPNEQFF. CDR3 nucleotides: TGCGCCAGCAGTTCTAGTGACGCACCCAATGAGCAGTTCTTC.

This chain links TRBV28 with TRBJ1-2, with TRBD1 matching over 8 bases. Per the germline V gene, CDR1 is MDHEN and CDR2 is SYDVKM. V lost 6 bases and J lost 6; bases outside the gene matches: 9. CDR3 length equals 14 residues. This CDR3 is CASSPDRGLNGYTF. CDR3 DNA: TGTGCCAGCAGCCCAGACAGGGGATTAAATGGCTACACCTTC.

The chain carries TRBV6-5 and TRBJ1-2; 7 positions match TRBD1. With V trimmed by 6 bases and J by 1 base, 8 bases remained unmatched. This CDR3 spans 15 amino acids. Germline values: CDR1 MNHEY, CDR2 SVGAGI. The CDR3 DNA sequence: TGTGCCAGCAGCTACACAGGGGCTGTTAACTATGGCTACACCTTC. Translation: CASSYTGAVNYGYTF.

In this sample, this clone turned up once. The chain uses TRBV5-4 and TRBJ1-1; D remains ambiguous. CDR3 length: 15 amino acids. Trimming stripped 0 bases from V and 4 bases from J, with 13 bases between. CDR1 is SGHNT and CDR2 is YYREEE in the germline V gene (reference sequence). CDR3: CASSLDLPGSTEAFF. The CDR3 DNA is TGTGCCAGCAGCTTGGATTTACCGGGGAGCACTGAAGCTTTCTTT.

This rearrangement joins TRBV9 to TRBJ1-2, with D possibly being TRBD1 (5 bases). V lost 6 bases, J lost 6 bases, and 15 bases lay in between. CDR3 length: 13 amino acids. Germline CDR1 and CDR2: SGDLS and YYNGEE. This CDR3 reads CASTLGRGDGYTF. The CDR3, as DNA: TGTGCCAGCACCTTGGGAAGGGGAGATGGCTACACCTTC.

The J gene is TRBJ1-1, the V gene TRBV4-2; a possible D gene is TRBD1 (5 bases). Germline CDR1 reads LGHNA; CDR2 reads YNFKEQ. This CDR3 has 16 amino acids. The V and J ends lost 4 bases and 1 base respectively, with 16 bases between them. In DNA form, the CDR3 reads TGTGCCAGCAGCCCAGCTCAGGGTGGAAAGAACACTGAAGCTTTCTTT. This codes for CASSPAQGGKNTEAFF.

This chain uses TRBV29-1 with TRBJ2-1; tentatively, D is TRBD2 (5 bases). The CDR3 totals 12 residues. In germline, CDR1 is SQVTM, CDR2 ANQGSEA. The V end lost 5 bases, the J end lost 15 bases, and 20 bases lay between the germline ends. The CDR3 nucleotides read TGCAGCGTTCGCTGGGCCGGGAATAGGTCGTTCTTC. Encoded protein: CSVRWAGNRSFF.

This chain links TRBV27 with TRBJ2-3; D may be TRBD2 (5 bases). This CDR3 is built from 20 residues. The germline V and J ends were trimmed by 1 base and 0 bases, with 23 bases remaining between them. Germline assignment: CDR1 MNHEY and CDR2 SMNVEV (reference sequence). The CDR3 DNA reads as TGTGCCAGCAGTTTATGGAGTCCGGTGTGGACCCGGACTAGCACAGATACGCAGTATTTT. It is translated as CASSLWSPVWTRTSTDTQYF.

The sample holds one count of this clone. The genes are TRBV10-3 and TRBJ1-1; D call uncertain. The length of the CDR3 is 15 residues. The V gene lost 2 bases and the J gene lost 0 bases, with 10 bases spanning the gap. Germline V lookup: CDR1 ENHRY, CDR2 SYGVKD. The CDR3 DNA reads TGTGCCATCAGTGAGCAAGCAGGAATGAACACTGAAGCTTTCTTT. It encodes CAISEQAGMNTEAFF.

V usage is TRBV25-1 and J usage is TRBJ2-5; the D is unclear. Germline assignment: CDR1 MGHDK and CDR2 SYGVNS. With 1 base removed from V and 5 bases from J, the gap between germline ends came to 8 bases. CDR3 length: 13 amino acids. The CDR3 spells CASSEFEVETQYF. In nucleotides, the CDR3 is TGTGCCAGCAGTGAATTTGAGGTGGAGACCCAGTACTTC.

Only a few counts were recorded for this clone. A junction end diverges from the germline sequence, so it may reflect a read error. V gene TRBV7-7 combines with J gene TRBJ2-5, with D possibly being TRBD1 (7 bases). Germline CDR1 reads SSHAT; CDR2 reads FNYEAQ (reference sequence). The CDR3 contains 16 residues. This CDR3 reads CASSLRGGGSAETQYF. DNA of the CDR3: TGTGCTAGCAGCTTACGCGGAGGGGGCAGTGCGGAGACCCAGTACTTC.